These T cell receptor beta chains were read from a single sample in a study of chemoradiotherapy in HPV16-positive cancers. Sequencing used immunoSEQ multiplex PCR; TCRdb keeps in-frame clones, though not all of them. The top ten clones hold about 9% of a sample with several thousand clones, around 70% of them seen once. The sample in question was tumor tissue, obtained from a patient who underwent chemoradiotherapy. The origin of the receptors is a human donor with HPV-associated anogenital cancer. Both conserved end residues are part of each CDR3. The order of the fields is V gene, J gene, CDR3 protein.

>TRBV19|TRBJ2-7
CASSIRQGSDEQYF
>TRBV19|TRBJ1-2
CASGVGYTF
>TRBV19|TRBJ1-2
CASSSDRGLGGYTF
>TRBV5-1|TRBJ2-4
CASSQLITGGAAKNIQYF
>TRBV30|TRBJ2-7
CAWSVKQPPLEQYF
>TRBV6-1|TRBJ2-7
CASSEVAGGLEQYF
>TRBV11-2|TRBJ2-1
CASRNLIAEGNEQFF
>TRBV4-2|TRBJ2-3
CASSQERGLAGRRDTQYF
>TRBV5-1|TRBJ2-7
CASSLGQASSYEQYF
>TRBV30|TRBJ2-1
CAWNPPGTIGSEQFF
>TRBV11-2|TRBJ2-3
CASSFWGLASSTDTQYF
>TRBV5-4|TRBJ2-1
CASSLAPQSEQFF
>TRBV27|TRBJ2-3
CASSLWAAGTDTQYF
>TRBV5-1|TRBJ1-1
CASSPPGGWELTEAFF
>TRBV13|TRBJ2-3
CASSLRGVTDTQYF
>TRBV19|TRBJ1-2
CASRGQLLNYGYTF
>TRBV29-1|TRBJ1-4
CSALTGVGEKLFF
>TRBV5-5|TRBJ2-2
CASSSLAANTGELFF
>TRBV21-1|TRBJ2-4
CASSIPKTKNIQYF
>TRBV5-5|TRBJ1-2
CASSLVWDSYGYTF
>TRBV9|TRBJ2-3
CASSSGRVIGTDTQYF
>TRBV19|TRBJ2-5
CASSIGGRETQYF
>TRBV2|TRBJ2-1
CASGLLAGGGEQFF
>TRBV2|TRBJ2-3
CASSAGTRGNRETQYF
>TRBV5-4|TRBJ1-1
CASSPARQGGTTEAFF
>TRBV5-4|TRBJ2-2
CASTLQYTGELFF
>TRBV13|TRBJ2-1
CASVGPESSYNEQFF
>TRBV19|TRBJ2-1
CASSIDRRAGAQFF
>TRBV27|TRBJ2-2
CASSYLPGAGELFF
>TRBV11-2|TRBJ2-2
CASSLSGLGVAGELFF
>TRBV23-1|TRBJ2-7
CASSQSRFEQYF
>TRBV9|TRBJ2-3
CASSVDASGDTDTQYF
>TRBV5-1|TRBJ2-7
CASSLVSGTPPVEQYF
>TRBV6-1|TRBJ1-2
CASSSFRSVDYGYTF
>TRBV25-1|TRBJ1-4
CASSVRDSTNEKLFF
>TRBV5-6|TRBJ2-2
CASSFGQGATGELFF
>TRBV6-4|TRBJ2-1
CASSHQLGGSGEQFF
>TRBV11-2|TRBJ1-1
CASSGTGGAVTEAFF
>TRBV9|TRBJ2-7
CASGGTSGRGEQYF
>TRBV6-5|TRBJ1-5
CASSYKGPYSNQPQHF
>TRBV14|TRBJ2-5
CASSPTARRGETQYF
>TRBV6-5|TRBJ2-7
CASRRAGRSNEQYF
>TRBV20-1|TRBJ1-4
CSARVIDVLFF
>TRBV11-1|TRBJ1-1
CASSLGQANTEAFF
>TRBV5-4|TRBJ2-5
CASSWREEQETQYF
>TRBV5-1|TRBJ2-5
CASSLGDREQETQYF
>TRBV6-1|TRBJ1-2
CASSEVLGQGARGYTF
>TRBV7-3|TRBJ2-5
CASSLMAWEETQYF
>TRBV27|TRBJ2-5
CASRQQGRQETQYF
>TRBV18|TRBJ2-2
CASSPIRGPGELFF
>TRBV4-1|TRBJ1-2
CASSRVGQGLGINYGYTF
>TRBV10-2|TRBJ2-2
CASRRGVRTGELFF
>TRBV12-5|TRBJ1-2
CASGLVRGQGKAYGYTF
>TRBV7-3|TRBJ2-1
CASSYTSYNEQFF
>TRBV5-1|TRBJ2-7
CASSSGNSYEQYF
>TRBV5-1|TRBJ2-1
CASSLGLARSNEQFF
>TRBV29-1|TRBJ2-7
CSVSVDSYEQYF
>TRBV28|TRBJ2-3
CASSFLLGTDTQYF
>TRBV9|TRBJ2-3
CASSPPAGGARGTDTQYF